This T cell receptor beta chain was sequenced in a study of shared clonotypes between healthy human individuals. V lost 1 base and J lost 8, with 18 bases in between. The V gene's germline CDR1 is MNHEY and CDR2 SMNVEV (reference sequence). The CDR3 is 15 amino acids. Produced via immunoSEQ multiplex PCR; TCRdb's table is partial and in-frame only. The table has around 700,000 clones, about three quarters seen once. Concerning this clone: Antigen: not known.

Findings and caveats of the study: Sharing across four donors was highest in naive CD4 (around 5%) and lowest in memory CD8 (around 0.4%). Only blood was sampled; tissue repertoires likely differ. Memory subsets had estimated richness that was generally smaller than that of naive subsets.

Material: memory CD4+ T cells sorted from blood. Subset denoted: CD45RA-negative fraction. This TCR derives from a woman aged 30 to 39 in good health. The rearrangement joins TRBV27 to TRBJ2-7; D unresolved. CDR3 bases: TGTGCCAGCAGTTTATTCCTCTATGGTGGTTACAAGCAGTACTTC. It translates to CASSLFLYGGYKQYF.